What follows are 5 T cell receptor beta chains derived from one specimen sequenced in a study of cytomegalovirus exposure and HLA in healthy donors. PCR used 60 Vbeta primers and 13 Jbeta primers. The table came from immunoSEQ multiplex PCR; TCRdb's copy has only in-frame clones and leaves some out. The data hold about 160,000 clones, with over 75% observed a single time. Sequenced material: PBMCs. Receptors originate from a woman under 30 in good health and CMV-seronegative.

The chain joins TRBV2 to TRBJ1-5; 9 nucleotides agree with TRBD1. The CDR3 consists of 15 residues. The germline V gene has CDR1 SNHLY and CDR2 FYNNEI. Trimming at V came to 8 bases and at J to 1 base, leaving 6 bases not matched to a gene. The CDR3 is CASGAQGASNQPQHF. The CDR3 DNA is TGTGCCAGCGGCGCACAGGGGGCAAGCAATCAGCCCCAGCATTTT.

The genes are TRBV21-1 and TRBJ1-2; the DNA was not compared with TRBD1, the D call given in the table. TRBV21-1 is assigned pseudogene status. The CDR3 is made up of 16 amino acids. DNA for the CDR3: TGTGCCAGCAGCAAAAGACAGGGGGAGAAAATAGATGGCTACACCTTC. Its protein product is CASSKRQGEKIDGYTF.

The CDR3 spells CASSPGNSNQPQHF. DNA for the CDR3: TGTGCCAGCAGCCCCGGGAATAGCAATCAGCCCCAGCATTTT. The V call is TRBV7-2, the J call TRBJ1-5; no firm D call. The CDR3 is 14 amino acids. CDR1 SGHTA and CDR2 FQGNSA come from the germline V gene. With 5 bases removed from V and 0 bases from J, the gap between germline ends came to 8 bases. The complete variable domain, with remaining parts taken from reference TRBV7-2 and TRBJ1-5, reads GAGVSQSPSNKVTEKGKDVELRCDPISGHTALYWYRQSLGQGLEFLIYFQGNSAPDKSGLPSDRFSAERTGGSVSTLTIQRTQQEDSAVYLCASSPGNSNQPQHFGDGTRLSIL.

J is TRBJ1-5 and V is TRBV19, with D possibly TRBD1 on 6 matching bases. CDR3 length: 15 residues. Germline V gene data show CDR1 as LNHDA and CDR2 as SQIVND (reference sequence). V gave up 1 base and J gave up 2 bases, with 9 bases separating them. CDR3 residues: CASSIGDIGNQPQHF. The CDR3 nucleotides are TGTGCCAGTAGTATAGGGGACATCGGCAATCAGCCCCAGCATTTT.

The chain couples TRBV6-5 to TRBJ1-1; D might be TRBD1 (6 bases). Germline V gives CDR1 MNHEY, CDR2 SVGAGI. The CDR3 totals 14 residues. With 6 bases removed from V and 2 bases from J, the gap between germline ends came to 13 bases. The CDR3 sequence: CASRAGVANTEAFF. DNA of the CDR3: TGTGCCAGCAGAGCAGGGGTTGCCAACACTGAAGCTTTCTTT.